Listed below are T cell receptor beta chains from one sample, sequenced in a study of cytomegalovirus exposure and HLA in healthy donors. The repertoire was sequenced with immunoSEQ multiplex PCR; TCRdb's copy has only in-frame clones and lacks some. The data hold 150,000 to 200,000 clones, with approximately 85% observed a single time. The sequenced sample was PBMCs. These receptors were collected from a man younger than 35 in good health and CMV-seronegative. Each CDR3 is given with its conserved first and last residue. D genes are given only for firm matches. For some rows the clone size is stated as once, few or many, or as a class when expanded; others skip it.

NA	TRBV27	TRBJ1-5	NA	CASSLGTGGNQPQHF	TGTGCCAGCAGTTTAGGGACGGGAGGCAATCAGCCCCAGCATTTT
TRBD1	TRBV27	TRBJ2-7	NA	CASSRGQNLREQYF	TGTGCCAGCAGTCGGGGACAGAACCTACGCGAGCAGTACTTC
TRBD1	TRBV4-1	TRBJ2-7	NA	CASSPTGTGRHEQYF	TGCGCCAGCAGCCCGACCGGGACAGGGCGGCACGAGCAGTACTTC
NA	TRBV11-2	TRBJ1-3	NA	CASSLDRSRTIYF	TGTGCCAGCAGCTTAGATCGGTCCCGCACCATATATTTT
NA	TRBV19	TRBJ2-1	once	CASSPSGRSYNEQFF	TGTGCCAGTAGTCCAAGCGGCCGCTCCTACAATGAGCAGTTCTTC
NA	TRBV6-5	TRBJ1-2	NA	CASTTGGSYGYTF	TGTGCCAGCACCACGGGGGGTTCCTATGGCTACACCTTC
NA	TRBV7-9	TRBJ1-1	NA	CASSLEVTGGAFF	TGTGCCAGCAGCTTAGAAGTTACGGGGGGAGCTTTCTTT
TRBD1	TRBV4-1	TRBJ2-4	NA	CASSQPGQGGNIQYF	TGCGCCAGCAGCCAACCCGGACAGGGGGGGAACATTCAGTACTTC
TRBD1	TRBV4-1	TRBJ2-6	NA	CASRPSFGWQGDMSGANVLTF	TGCGCCAGCAGACCAAGCTTTGGGTGGCAGGGGGATATGTCTGGGGCCAACGTCCTGACTTTC
TRBD2	TRBV4-1	TRBJ2-2	NA	CASSHSRTSGIWTGELFF	TGCGCCAGCAGCCACTCAAGGACTAGCGGGATTTGGACCGGGGAGCTGTTTTTT
NA	TRBV5-6	TRBJ2-3	NA	CASSLGTTSTDTQYF	TGTGCCAGCAGCTTAGGGACAACTAGCACAGATACGCAGTATTTT
NA	TRBV27	TRBJ2-7	NA	CASRADAYEQYF	TGTGCCAGCAGGGCGGATGCCTACGAGCAGTACTTC
NA	TRBV7-2	TRBJ2-2	once	CASSLSAGAVTGELFF	TGTGCCAGCAGCTTGTCTGCGGGGGCTGTCACCGGGGAGCTGTTTTTT
NA	TRBV19	TRBJ1-2	once	CASQPRGNYGYTF	TGTGCCAGCCAACCACGAGGAAACTATGGCTACACCTTC
TRBD1	TRBV6-5	TRBJ1-2	few	CASSYSSRGSGYTF	TGTGCCAGCAGTTACTCGTCCAGGGGGAGTGGCTACACCTTC
TRBD1	TRBV5-6	TRBJ1-2	NA	CASSWTGQGAYGYTF	TGTGCCAGCAGCTGGACCGGACAGGGCGCCTATGGCTACACCTTC
NA	TRBV5-1	TRBJ2-1	NA	CASSFGELPNEQFF	TGCGCCAGCAGCTTCGGGGAACTCCCCAATGAGCAGTTCTTC
NA	TRBV5-1	TRBJ2-3	NA	CASSSLGGGTDTQYF	TGCGCCAGCAGCTCCCTGGGCGGGGGCACAGATACGCAGTATTTT
TRBD2	TRBV7-7	TRBJ2-5	NA	CASSLRGGVQETQYF	TGTGCTAGCAGCTTACGGGGGGGGGTCCAAGAGACCCAGTACTTC
NA	TRBV10-1	TRBJ2-5	NA	CASSDGGPSGLTETQYF	TGCGCCAGCAGTGACGGGGGTCCCTCGGGGTTAACGGAGACCCAGTACTTC
NA	TRBV19	TRBJ2-1	NA	CASSISAVDYNEQFF	TGTGCCAGTAGTATATCGGCGGTGGACTACAATGAGCAGTTCTTC
NA	TRBV5-1	TRBJ1-2	NA	CASSLDQGGIYGYTF	TGCGCCAGCAGCTTGGATCAGGGCGGGATTTATGGCTACACCTTC
TRBD1	TRBV6-6	TRBJ1-1	NA	CASRHQGAYTEAFF	TGTGCCAGCAGACACCAGGGGGCATACACTGAAGCTTTCTTT
NA	TRBV5-1	TRBJ2-7	once	CASSLGQALYEQYF	TGCGCCAGCAGCTTGGGACAGGCCCTCTACGAGCAGTACTTC
TRBD1	TRBV15	TRBJ1-2	NA	CATSRPTGTSGYTF	TGTGCCACCAGCAGACCGACAGGGACGAGCGGCTACACCTTC
TRBD2	TRBV12-5	TRBJ2-2	NA	CARRLAFREGPGGGELFF	TGTGCTCGAAGACTAGCCTTCCGGGAGGGACCCGGGGGCGGGGAGCTGTTTTTT
NA	TRBV7-3	TRBJ2-1	NA	CASSLNNYNEQFF	TGTGCCAGCAGCTTAAATAATTACAATGAGCAGTTCTTC
NA	TRBV19	TRBJ2-7	NA	CASSIGLNRWGEQYF	TGTGCCAGTAGTATAGGACTAAACCGGTGGGGCGAGCAGTACTTC
TRBD1	TRBV6-5	TRBJ1-1	NA	CASSYGDRVAFF	TGTGCCAGCAGTTACGGGGACAGGGTGGCTTTCTTT